These 8 T cell receptor beta chains originate from one sample sequenced in a study of T cell repertoires in cytomegalovirus infection. TCRdb re-analysed the reads in MiXCR, keeping a single row per CDR3 protein. The profile shows around 900,000 distinct CDR3 sequences, roughly 30% of them singletons. Their antigens remain unidentified. The input for sequencing was cultured CD8+ T cells from PBMCs, taken from culture after CMV antigen stimulation. All receptors derive from a human donor in good health (CMV status not recorded). Some clones in this sample may be carry-over from other donors' samples.

The chain recombines TRBV6-5 with TRBJ2-5; 7 nucleotides agree with TRBD1. The V segment lost 5 bases and the J segment 2 bases; nucleotides outside the gene matches: 11. This CDR3 comprises 16 residues. CDR1 and CDR2 (germline): MNHEY, SVGAGI. The CDR3 DNA sequence: TGTGCCAGCAGTCCATCGACAGGGAGCATTCAAGAGACCCAGTACTTC. It codes for CASSPSTGSIQETQYF.

This chain links TRBV4-1 with TRBJ1-2, with 9 positions matching TRBD1. Germline CDR1 and CDR2: MGHRA and YSYEKL. Germline trimming cut 6 bases from V and 5 bases from J; bases unmatched to any gene: 22. The CDR3 consists of 19 residues. The CDR3 is CASRKVGGTGTSELYGYTF. In DNA, the CDR3 is TGCGCCAGCAGAAAGGTGGGCGGGACAGGGACGTCGGAATTATATGGCTACACCTTC.

This clonotype was seen more than once but under ten times. The V call is TRBV7-9, the J call TRBJ1-5, with no clear D. Germline values: CDR1 SEHNR, CDR2 FQNEAQ (reference sequence). The CDR3 consists of 15 residues. The V end lost 5 bases, the J end lost 3 bases, and 14 bases lay between the germline ends. Here the CDR3 DNA reads TGTGCCAGCAGCCCGCTGGACGGGTACAATCAGCCCCAGCATTTT. Its protein product is CASSPLDGYNQPQHF. The full variable domain, rest sourced from reference TRBV7-9 and TRBJ1-5, is DTGVSQNPRHKITKRGQNVTFRCDPISEHNRLYWYRQTLGQGPEFLTYFQNEAQLEKSRLLSDRFSAERPKGSFSTLEIQRTEQGDSAMYLCASSPLDGYNQPQHFGDGTRLSIL.

This chain links TRBV5-5 with TRBJ1-1; D gene ambiguous. Germline V CDR1 and CDR2: SGHKS, YYEKEE (reference sequence). This CDR3 spans 13 amino acids. V lost 0 bases and J 3 bases, leaving 6 bases between the germline ends. The CDR3 here is CASSLVDDTEAFF. CDR3 nucleotides: TGTGCCAGCAGCTTGGTAGATGACACTGAAGCTTTCTTT.

V usage is TRBV3-1 and J usage is TRBJ2-3, with D unclear. The V end lost 0 bases, the J end lost 2 bases, and 9 bases lay between the germline ends. Per the germline V gene, CDR1 is LGHDT and CDR2 is YNNKEL (reference sequence). The CDR3 is 15 residues long. The CDR3 nucleotides read TGTGCCAGCAGCCAAGAATCCCTTTTCACAGATACGCAGTATTTT. This codes for CASSQESLFTDTQYF.

This clonotype was detected only a few times. The chain links TRBV4-1 to TRBJ2-7; D possibly corresponds to TRBD1 (8 bases). The germline V gene encodes CDR1 MGHRA and CDR2 YSYEKL. The CDR3 sequence is 15 residues long. With 0 bases removed from V and 3 bases from J, the gap between germline ends came to 12 bases. CDR3 amino acids: CASSQDYRGGYEQYV. The CDR3 bases are TGCGCCAGCAGCCAAGATTACAGGGGGGGCTACGAGCAGTACGTC.

V usage is TRBV7-2 and J usage is TRBJ1-6; maybe TRBD1 (5 bases). The CDR3 covers 15 residues. CDR1 is SGHTA and CDR2 is FQGNSA in the germline V gene. Trimming shortened V by 4 bases and J by 7 bases, and 14 bases separated the two germline ends. DNA for the CDR3: TGTGCCAGCAGCTCCGGGACTAGTCCAAATTCACCCCTCCACTTT. Encoded protein: CASSSGTSPNSPLHF.

This clonotype turned up a few times. This chain links TRBV6-6 with TRBJ2-5, with 8 bases identical to TRBD2. Germline V CDR1 and CDR2: MNHNY, SVGAGI (reference sequence). After removal of 11 bases from V and 3 bases from J, the junction contained 5 bases not matched to a gene. The CDR3 is 12 residues long. As DNA, the CDR3 is TGTGCCGCGTCGGGGGGGGAAGAGACCCAGTACTTC. This gives the protein CAASGGEETQYF.